These T cell receptor beta chains were read from a single sample in a study of neurological immune-mediated disorders. TCRdb recomputed calls from the 5' RACE reads with MiXCR, one row per CDR3 protein. The table shows approximately 20,000 distinct CDR3 sequences, with 17% occurring only once. The material sequenced was CD8+ T cells from blood. These receptor sequences come from a young woman with multiple sclerosis. CDR3s include the opening cysteine and the closing phenylalanine or tryptophan. A D gene is named only where the DNA matches it firmly. Expanded clones get a size class; other rows say once, few or many, or leave the size out.

d_call,j_call,clone_size,v_call,cdr3_nt,cdr3_aa
.,TRBJ1-5,many,TRBV15,TGTGCCACCAGCAGAGAGAGTCAGCCCCAGCATTTT,CATSRESQPQHF
TRBD1,TRBJ2-1,many,TRBV12-3/TRBV12-4,TGTGCCAGCATCCTGGGACAGGGAATCTACAATGAGCAGTTCTTC,CASILGQGIYNEQFF
TRBD2,TRBJ2-1,many,TRBV7-6,TGTGCCAGCAGCTTAATCGCTAGCGGGAGCGCTGAGCAGTTCTTC,CASSLIASGSAEQFF
.,TRBJ1-2,many,TRBV5-5,TGTGCCAGCAGCCCAACCGGTTGGCCGGGCCATGGCTACACCTTC,CASSPTGWPGHGYTF
.,TRBJ1-1,many,TRBV12-3/TRBV12-4,TGTGCCAGCAGTTTGGGGGGGCCTGGCACTGAAGCTTTCTTT,CASSLGGPGTEAFF
.,TRBJ1-2,many,TRBV20-1,TGCGCGAACAGGGCGGACTATGGCTACACCTTC,CANRADYGYTF
TRBD2,TRBJ2-3,.,TRBV11-2,TGTGCCAGCAGCTTATCTACGGGAGGAGCGGCAGATACGCAGTATTTT,CASSLSTGGAADTQYF
.,TRBJ1-1,many,TRBV12-3/TRBV12-4,TGTGCCAGCAGTTTAGCGGGGAATGAAGCTTTCTTT,CASSLAGNEAFF
.,TRBJ1-1,many,TRBV10-2,TGCGCCAGCAGTGACCCTCCCCCCGCGAACACTGAAGCTTTCTTT,CASSDPPPANTEAFF
TRBD2,TRBJ2-2,many,TRBV20-1,TGCAGTGCTAGGGGCATGCGGGAGGGAAACACCGGGGAGCTGTTTTTT,CSARGMREGNTGELFF
TRBD1,TRBJ1-1,many,TRBV7-9,TGTGCCAGCAGCTTAGGGGACAGGGCTCTATTTGAAGCTTTCTTT,CASSLGDRALFEAFF
.,TRBJ1-5,many,TRBV10-3,TGTGCCATCAGTGAGCCATATTCCGGTCAGCCCCAGCATTTT,CAISEPYSGQPQHF
.,TRBJ1-5,.,TRBV6-5,TGTGCCAGCAGTGTGGACGGATTTCAGCCCCAGCATTTT,CASSVDGFQPQHF